Below, 2 T cell receptor beta chains from the same sample are listed, as sequenced in a study of early T cells in non-severe SARS-CoV-2 infection. MiXCR was run by TCRdb on the 5' RACE reads, yielding one entry per CDR3 protein. The sample lists approximately 30,000 distinct CDR3 sequences, 3% to 5% occurring once. The sequencing sample was made of whole blood. These receptors were taken from an adult who was a healthcare worker with PCR-confirmed SARS-CoV-2 infection or an uninfected control (not recorded which).

By sample share, this clonotype is medium-sized. The V and J genes are TRBV12-3 or TRBV12-4 and TRBJ2-2, with D possibly being TRBD2 (6 bases). V gave up 6 bases and J gave up 5 bases, with 16 bases separating them. This CDR3 spans 15 amino acids. CDR3 DNA: TGTGCCAGCAGGTTGGCGGGGCTGGCAACCGGGGAGCTGTTTTTT. It translates to CASRLAGLATGELFF.

This clonotype was counted many times. The V and J genes are TRBV10-2 and TRBJ2-4, with a possible D match to TRBD1 (5 bases). Germline V lookup: CDR1 WSHSY, CDR2 SAAADI. This CDR3 comprises 12 residues. Between the trimmed V and J ends, which lost 3 bases and 11 bases, there was a span of 11 bases. CDR3 DNA sequence: TGCGCCAGCAGTGAAGCCGACAGATTTCAGTACTTC. Its translation is CASSEADRFQYF.